The 30 T cell receptor beta chains below were found in one sample sequenced in a study of T cell responses to AZD1222 COVID-19 vaccine. Produced via immunoSEQ multiplex PCR; TCRdb's table is partial and in-frame only. The sample holds about 180,000 clones, 70% to 90% seen once. Sequenced here: peripheral blood, sampled on day 0 of AZD1222 vaccination. The receptors shown here come from an adult in good health.

The rearrangement joins TRBV5-1 to TRBJ1-2, with 9 bases lining up with TRBD1. CDR1 is SGHRS, CDR2 YFSETQ, per germline. CDR3 size: 15 residues. The V gene end was trimmed by 4 bases and the J gene end by 5 bases; junction bases not matched to a gene: 9. CDR3 sequence (DNA): TGCGCCAGCAGCCCCGGGGACAGGGCAGCGTATGGCTACACCTTC. Translating gives CASSPGDRAAYGYTF.

The chain has TRBV6-5 and TRBJ1-5, with D perhaps TRBD1 (6 bases). The V gene lost 6 bases and the J gene lost 4 bases, with 16 bases spanning the gap. The germline gives CDR1 MNHEY, CDR2 SVGAGI. CDR3 size: 15 residues. CDR3 in amino acids: CASSKGHRSNQPQHF. For the CDR3, the DNA is TGTGCCAGCAGCAAGGGACATAGGTCGAATCAGCCCCAGCATTTT.

The chain uses TRBV7-9 and TRBJ1-5, with unresolved D. The CDR3 extends over 14 amino acids. V was clipped by 3 bases and J by 0 bases, with 6 bases between them. Germline values: CDR1 SEHNR, CDR2 FQNEAQ (reference sequence). CDR3 sequence (DNA): TGTGCCAGCAGCTTCGGGGTTAGCAATCAGCCCCAGCATTTT. It specifies CASSFGVSNQPQHF.

Of note for this clone: Germline and junction disagree at one end, which may indicate a read error. J is TRBJ1-5 and V is TRBV9; no definite D call. CDR3 size: 15 residues. Germline V CDR1 and CDR2: SGDLS, YYNGEE. CDR3 region: CASSVGLIANQPQHF. The CDR3 DNA follows: TGTGCCAGCAGTGTAGGGTTAATTGCCAATCAGCCCCAGCATTTT.

This chain connects TRBV24-1 to TRBJ2-1, with 8 nucleotides matching TRBD1. Germline CDR1 reads KGHDR; CDR2 reads SFDVKD. CDR3 length equals 12 residues. V shed 7 bases and J 13 bases; nucleotides not matched to a gene: 8. CDR3 loop: CATSPGTGTQFF. The CDR3 coding sequence is TGTGCCACCAGCCCCGGGACAGGTACACAGTTCTTC.

This sequence joins TRBV4-1 and TRBJ1-1; D not certain. The germline CDR1 and CDR2 sequences are MGHRA and YSYEKL. The CDR3 sequence is 16 residues long. Trimming pared 4 bases from V and 5 bases from J, leaving 20 bases between. In DNA form, the CDR3 reads TGCGCCAGCAGCCCACAATCGAACAATCTCAATACTGAAGCTTTCTTT. This encodes CASSPQSNNLNTEAFF.

This sequence joins TRBV29-1 and TRBJ1-2; D possibly corresponds to TRBD1 (6 bases). V was clipped by 4 bases and J by 3 bases, with 6 bases between them. CDR1 and CDR2 from the germline V gene are SQVTM and ANQGSEA. The CDR3 extends over 11 amino acids. CDR3 DNA sequence: TGCAGCGTTGCAGGGGACTATGGCTACACCTTC. Its translation: CSVAGDYGYTF.

This clone showed up just once. This chain joins TRBV7-8 and TRBJ2-7, with a weak D call TRBD2 (7 bases). Deletions cut 2 bases from V and 4 bases from J, with 12 bases between. Germline values: CDR1 SGHVS, CDR2 FQNEAQ. The CDR3 is 14 amino acids. The CDR3 nucleotides are TGTGCCAGCAGCTTAAGGGGGGGCTTTTACGAGCAGTACTTC. Its translation: CASSLRGGFYEQYF.

This clone was recorded only once. The V call is TRBV10-3, the J call TRBJ2-3, with 8 bases matching TRBD2. J was trimmed by 7 bases and V by 6 bases; bases with no gene match: 6. The germline CDR1 and CDR2 sequences are ENHRY and SYGVKD. This CDR3 contains 13 residues. The CDR3 bases are TGTGCCATCAGAAAACTAGCGGATAATACGCAGTATTTT. It encodes CAIRKLADNTQYF.

The chain links TRBV27 to TRBJ1-5; D gene uncertain. The germline V gene has CDR1 MNHEY and CDR2 SMNVEV (reference sequence). The CDR3 spans 15 residues. Trimming took 2 bases from V and 0 from J, leaving 8 bases between them. CDR3 region: CASSLRSFSNQPQHF. In DNA form, the CDR3 reads TGTGCCAGCAGTTTACGCAGCTTTAGCAATCAGCCCCAGCATTTT.

The rearrangement uses TRBV5-1 and TRBJ1-1; the D gene is possibly TRBD1 (6 bases). Germline V gene sequence: CDR1 SGHRS, CDR2 YFSETQ. Trimming left V 0 bases short and J 1 base short, with 13 bases between. CDR3 length: 16 amino acids. The CDR3 region is CASSLAIGGGNTEAFF. CDR3 DNA sequence: TGCGCCAGCAGCTTGGCAATCGGGGGCGGGAACACTGAAGCTTTCTTT.

The genes are TRBV11-2 and TRBJ1-1; D remains ambiguous. The CDR3 spans 14 residues. The germline V and J ends were trimmed by 2 bases and 4 bases, with 11 bases remaining between them. Germline V lookup: CDR1 SGHAT, CDR2 FQNNGV. CDR3 coding DNA: TGTGCCAGCAGCTTAAGCAGCTACATCACTGAAGCTTTCTTT. Its translation is CASSLSSYITEAFF.

The chain joins TRBV7-2 to TRBJ2-7; D is undetermined. Germline V gene data show CDR1 as SGHTA and CDR2 as FQGNSA. V lost 4 bases and J 6 bases, leaving 10 bases between the germline ends. CDR3 length: 12 residues. The CDR3 sequence: CASSYGYREQYF. As DNA, the CDR3 is TGTGCCAGCAGCTATGGGTATCGCGAGCAGTACTTC.

CDR3 coding DNA: TGTGCCACCGCACTGGAGGAGGGCGACACTGAAGCTTTCTTT. It is translated as CATALEEGDTEAFF. This rearrangement joins TRBV2 to TRBJ1-1; D not certain. The CDR3 loop spans 14 amino acids. In germline, CDR1 is SNHLY, CDR2 FYNNEI. V was cut by 10 bases and J by 3 bases, with 18 bases left in between.

The rearrangement joins TRBV5-6 to TRBJ1-3; D possibly corresponds to TRBD1 (5 bases). This CDR3 comprises 16 residues. The V gene's germline CDR1 is SGHDT and CDR2 YYEEEE. V dropped 4 bases and J dropped 2 bases, with 16 bases sitting between them. The CDR3 DNA sequence: TGTGCCAGCAGCCCCGACAGCCAAGCAACTGGAAACACCATATATTTT. This codes for CASSPDSQATGNTIYF. Full variable domain (remainder filled in from reference TRBV5-6 and TRBJ1-3): DAGVTQSPTHLIKTRGQQVTLRCSPKSGHDTVSWYQQALGQGPQFIFQYYEEEERQRGNFPDRFSGHQFPNYSSELNVNALLLGDSALYLCASSPDSQATGNTIYFGEGSWLTVV.

The V gene is TRBV7-2, the J gene TRBJ2-4, with unresolved D. This CDR3 has 16 residues. Germline V gives CDR1 SGHTA, CDR2 FQGNSA. Between the trimmed V and J ends, which lost 5 bases and 0 bases, there was a span of 14 bases. The DNA of the CDR3 is TGTGCCAGCAGCGCTGACTCTTCACTAGCCAAAAACATTCAGTACTTC. This codes for CASSADSSLAKNIQYF. The full variable domain, with the rest looked up from reference TRBV7-2 and TRBJ2-4, is GAGVSQSPSNKVTEKGKDVELRCDPISGHTALYWYRQSLGQGLEFLIYFQGNSAPDKSGLPSDRFSAERTGGSVSTLTIQRTQQEDSAVYLCASSADSSLAKNIQYFGAGTRLSVL.

The rearrangement uses TRBV29-1 and TRBJ1-1, with 11 bases fitting TRBD1. The germline gives CDR1 SQVTM, CDR2 ANQGSEA. This CDR3 region has 15 residues. After removal of 4 bases from V and 0 bases from J, the junction contained 4 bases not matched to a gene. The CDR3 reads CSVGRDRGLNTEAFF. CDR3 in DNA: TGCAGCGTTGGCCGGGACAGGGGGTTGAACACTGAAGCTTTCTTT. The variable domain in full, completed from reference TRBV29-1 and TRBJ1-1, reads SAVISQKPSRDICQRGTSLTIQCQVDSQVTMMFWYRQQPGQSLTLIATANQGSEATYESGFVIDKFPISRPNLTFSTLTVSNMSPEDSSIYLCSVGRDRGLNTEAFFGQGTRLTVV.

This sequence joins TRBV29-1 and TRBJ1-3; D gene ambiguous. The CDR3 is 13 residues long. Germline V gene data show CDR1 as SQVTM and CDR2 as ANQGSEA. V shed 3 bases and J shed 4 bases, with 10 bases lying between them. Written as DNA, the CDR3 is TGCAGCGTTGACGAAACCCCCGGAAACACCATATATTTT. Translation: CSVDETPGNTIYF.

The chain uses TRBV7-9 and TRBJ2-7; 9 positions match TRBD1. Germline V CDR1 and CDR2: SEHNR, FQNEAQ (reference sequence). The ends lost 0 bases at V and 2 bases at J; junction bases unmatched: 14. CDR3 length: 19 residues. The CDR3 bases are TGTGCCAGCAGCTTAGCTAACTTCACCGGGACAGGGTTCACCTACGAGCAGTACTTC. This encodes CASSLANFTGTGFTYEQYF.

This clone occurred a few times. The J gene is TRBJ2-1, the V gene TRBV9; 16 bases align to TRBD2. Trimming cost V 8 bases and J 13 bases; bases outside gene matches: 9. Germline V gives CDR1 SGDLS, CDR2 YYNGEE. CDR3 length: 14 residues. The CDR3 bases are TGTGCCAGTACCGGGACTAGCGGGGGGGCAATCCAGTTCTTC. Protein sequence: CASTGTSGGAIQFF.

V is TRBV4-2 and J is TRBJ1-1; tentative D call: TRBD1 (6 bases). V was cut by 1 base and J by 4 bases, with 19 bases left in between. This CDR3 is built from 17 residues. Germline V gene lookup returns CDR1 LGHNA and CDR2 YNFKEQ. The CDR3 is CASSQATGPTWGTEAFF. CDR3 coding DNA: TGTGCCAGCAGCCAAGCGACAGGCCCGACATGGGGCACTGAAGCTTTCTTT.

The rearrangement uses TRBV5-1 and TRBJ1-6, with unresolved D. CDR3 length: 13 amino acids. Germline assignment: CDR1 SGHRS and CDR2 YFSETQ. V lost 0 bases and J lost 8, with 6 bases in between. In DNA form, the CDR3 reads TGCGCCAGCAGCTTGGGGGCAGATTCACCCCTCCACTTT. Its protein product is CASSLGADSPLHF.

This clone is a singleton in its sample. The chain employs TRBV18 and TRBJ1-2; D perhaps matches TRBD1 (5 bases). The V gene's germline CDR1 is KGHSH and CDR2 LQKENI. The CDR3 is 15 residues long. V lost 3 bases, J lost 2 bases, and 13 bases lay in between. The CDR3 sequence: CASSPGGGGNYGYTF. CDR3 nucleotides: TGTGCCAGCTCACCCGGCGGGGGAGGAAACTATGGCTACACCTTC. Full variable domain (rest looked up from reference TRBV18 and TRBJ1-2): NAGVMQNPRHLVRRRGQEARLRCSPMKGHSHVYWYRQLPEEGLKFMVYLQKENIIDESGMPKERFSAEFPKEGPSILRIQQVVRGDSAAYFCASSPGGGGNYGYTFGSGTRLTVV.

The genes are TRBV6-5 and TRBJ2-1; 9 bases fit TRBD2. CDR1 and CDR2 from the germline V gene are MNHEY and SVGAGI. The length of the CDR3 is 14 residues. The J segment lost 6 bases and the V segment lost 5 bases, leaving 5 bases of the junction unmatched. CDR3 region: CASSRGGGTNEQFF. The CDR3 DNA is TGTGCCAGCAGTCGCGGGGGGGGTACCAATGAGCAGTTCTTC.

This rearrangement joins TRBV4-3 to TRBJ1-4; D gene unclear. Trimming shortened V by 1 base and J by 2 bases, and 14 bases separated the two germline ends. The CDR3 totals 17 residues. CDR1 is LGHNA, CDR2 YSLEER, per germline. The CDR3 DNA follows: TGCGCCAGCAGCCAAGGGGCCAGGAGGTCCACTAATGAAAAACTGTTTTTT. Encoded protein: CASSQGARRSTNEKLFF.

The CDR3 bases are TGTGCCAGCAGTTACTGGAGTAGCGAAGAGACCCAGTACTTC. It codes for CASSYWSSEETQYF. The rearrangement joins TRBV6-2 or TRBV6-3 to TRBJ2-5; D is possibly TRBD2 (5 bases). Germline-derived CDR1 and CDR2 are MNHEY and SVGEGT. V was cut by 1 base and J by 3 bases, with 9 bases left in between. CDR3 length: 14 amino acids.

The chain links TRBV30 to TRBJ2-5; the D call may be TRBD1 or TRBD2 (7 bases each). CDR3 size: 14 residues. V lost 4 bases to trimming and J lost 4 bases, with 16 bases between them. In germline, CDR1 is GTSNPN, CDR2 SVGIG (reference sequence). CDR3 nucleotides: TGTGCCTGGAACAGGGGAGGGGATTCAGAGACCCAGTACTTC. This sequence encodes CAWNRGGDSETQYF.

The chain recombines TRBV7-8 with TRBJ1-3; D perhaps matches TRBD1 (6 bases). Deletions cut 5 bases from V and 2 bases from J, with 22 bases between. This CDR3 contains 18 residues. Germline V CDR1 and CDR2: SGHVS, FQNEAQ. CDR3 sequence: CASSQGGRPGPAGNTIYF. DNA of the CDR3: TGTGCCAGCAGCCAAGGGGGGAGGCCAGGGCCCGCTGGAAACACCATATATTTT.

This clone is a singleton in its sample. V is TRBV9 and J is TRBJ2-1; D remains unclear. The CDR3 spans 15 residues. Trimming removed 1 base from V and 7 bases from J, with 15 bases in between. Germline assignment: CDR1 SGDLS and CDR2 YYNGEE. CDR3 residues: CASSVLMGGYNEQFF. CDR3 sequence (DNA): TGTGCCAGCAGCGTATTAATGGGCGGTTATAATGAGCAGTTCTTC. Complete variable domain (other parts from reference TRBV9 and TRBJ2-1): DSGVTQTPKHLITATGQRVTLRCSPRSGDLSVYWYQQSLDQGLQFLIQYYNGEERAKGNILERFSAQQFPDLHSELNLSSLELGDSALYFCASSVLMGGYNEQFFGPGTRLTVL.

The CDR3: CASRRDIQETQYF. CDR3 nucleotide sequence: TGTGCCAGCAGACGGGACATCCAAGAGACCCAGTACTTC. The J gene is TRBJ2-5, the V gene TRBV2, with D maybe TRBD1 (6 bases). The V gene's germline CDR1 is SNHLY and CDR2 FYNNEI. V lost 6 bases, J lost 1 base, and 9 bases lay in between. The CDR3 loop spans 13 amino acids. Complete variable domain (other parts from reference TRBV2 and TRBJ2-5): EPEVTQTPSHQVTQMGQEVILRCVPISNHLYFYWYRQILGQKVEFLVSFYNNEISEKSEIFDDQFSVERPDGSNFTLKIRSTKLEDSAMYFCASRRDIQETQYFGPGTRLLVL.